The 23 T cell receptor beta chains below all came from one sample that was sequenced in a study of T cells and Merkel cell carcinoma outcomes. Sequencing was performed with immunoSEQ multiplex PCR; in TCRdb, only in-frame clones are kept and a portion is missing. The data contain more than 3,500 clones, around 92% of them seen just once; the ten biggest clones take up approximately 2%. The source material was tumor tissue from Merkel cell carcinoma. The source is a human donor with Merkel cell carcinoma.

The V and J genes are TRBV6-5 and TRBJ2-2; D is uncertain. The CDR3 totals 16 residues. The V and J ends lost 4 bases and 0 bases respectively, with 12 bases between them. CDR1 is MNHEY and CDR2 is SVGAGI in the germline V gene. The CDR3 DNA reads TGTGCCAGCAGTTCCCCCGGGCCCACGAACACCGGGGAGCTGTTTTTT. The encoded protein is CASSSPGPTNTGELFF.

The gene calls are TRBV5-4 and TRBJ2-3; TRBD2 aligns across 9 bases. CDR1 and CDR2 (germline): SGHNT, YYREEE (reference sequence). The V gene end was trimmed by 2 bases and the J gene end by 3 bases; junction bases not matched to a gene: 7. The CDR3 has 16 amino acids. The CDR3 bases are TGTGCCAGCAGCTTCATACTAGCGGGCCCTACAGATACGCAGTATTTT. Protein sequence: CASSFILAGPTDTQYF.

The rearrangement links TRBV29-1 to TRBJ2-7; 7 bases line up with TRBD1. The length of the CDR3 is 12 residues. Germline V gives CDR1 SQVTM, CDR2 ANQGSEA. Trimming cost V 7 bases and J 4 bases; bases outside gene matches: 7. The DNA for the CDR3 is TGCAGCGCCCGGGACAGTCGTTACGAGCAGTACTTC. Protein product: CSARDSRYEQYF.

The rearrangement links TRBV19 to TRBJ1-5, with a possible D match to TRBD1 (6 bases). V was trimmed by 6 bases and J by 7 bases, leaving 13 bases between them. CDR3 length: 13 amino acids. From germline, CDR1 is LNHDA and CDR2 SQIVND (reference sequence). DNA for the CDR3: TGTGCCAGTAGAGGGGGGGGCGTACAGCCCCAGCATTTT. Encoded protein: CASRGGGVQPQHF.

J is TRBJ1-1 and V is TRBV28, with D tentatively TRBD1 (5 bases). Germline V CDR1 and CDR2: MDHEN, SYDVKM. This CDR3 has 15 amino acids. V was shortened by 2 bases and J by 2 bases, with 12 bases between the two germline ends. CDR3 DNA: TGTGCCAGCAGTTTACCCCTCTGGGGCAACACTGAAGCTTTCTTT. Protein sequence: CASSLPLWGNTEAFF.

In the case of this clone: A junction end diverges from the germline sequence, so it may reflect a read error. Other DNA sequences in this sample translate to the same CDR3. This chain uses TRBV4-1 with TRBJ2-7; D might be TRBD2 (6 bases). The germline V gene encodes CDR1 MGHRA and CDR2 YSYEKL. The CDR3 loop spans 15 amino acids. The CDR3 protein is CASSQDAPGEVEQYF. Here the CDR3 DNA reads TGCGCCAGCAGTCAAGACGCACCGGGAGAGGTCGAGCAGTACTTC.

The rearrangement links TRBV6-1 to TRBJ1-2, with a possible D match to TRBD1 (6 bases). V was trimmed by 6 bases and J by 4 bases, leaving 12 bases between them. The CDR3 length is 13 residues. Germline lookup yields CDR1 MNHNS and CDR2 SASEGT. The CDR3 coding sequence is TGTGCCAGCAGCCAGACAGGCCCCTATGGCTACACCTTC. This codes for CASSQTGPYGYTF.

The J gene is TRBJ2-1, the V gene TRBV6-1; D uncertain. V was clipped by 4 bases and J by 6 bases, with 13 bases between them. The CDR3 is 14 residues long. CDR1 and CDR2 (germline): MNHNS, SASEGT. The CDR3 region is CASSVDPGINEQFF. The DNA of the CDR3 is TGTGCCAGCAGTGTAGACCCTGGGATCAATGAGCAGTTCTTC.

The V and J genes are TRBV25-1 and TRBJ2-1; 10 nucleotides line up with TRBD2. Germline V gene data show CDR1 as MGHDK and CDR2 as SYGVNS. With 4 bases clipped from V and 4 bases from J, the junction kept 4 bases outside the gene matches. The CDR3 is 15 amino acids. The CDR3 is CASSVPGLAYNEQFF. DNA of the CDR3: TGTGCCAGCAGTGTACCGGGACTAGCGTACAATGAGCAGTTCTTC. Complete variable domain (other parts from reference TRBV25-1 and TRBJ2-1): EADIYQTPRYLVIGTGKKITLECSQTMGHDKMYWYQQDPGMELHLIHYSYGVNSTEKGDLSSESTVSRIRTEHFPLTLESARPSHTSQYLCASSVPGLAYNEQFFGPGTRLTVL.

The chain has TRBV6-6 and TRBJ2-5, with D tentatively TRBD1 or TRBD2 (5 bases each). Trimming removed 7 bases at V and 1 base at J, with 16 bases between. The CDR3 has 15 residues. Germline-derived CDR1 and CDR2 are MNHNY and SVGAGI (reference sequence). CDR3 sequence reads: CASTALSGPQETQYF. The CDR3 nucleotides are TGTGCCAGCACCGCACTATCGGGACCCCAAGAGACCCAGTACTTC.

The chain combines TRBV30 with TRBJ2-7, with D unresolved. V lost 3 bases and J lost 1, with 13 bases in between. Per the germline V gene, CDR1 is GTSNPN and CDR2 is SVGIG (reference sequence). This CDR3 spans 14 amino acids. In DNA, the CDR3 is TGTGCCTGGAGGGCGACCGCCTTTTCCTACGAGCAGTACTTC. It encodes CAWRATAFSYEQYF.

This chain links TRBV4-1 with TRBJ1-6; D perhaps matches TRBD1 (6 bases). Germline V CDR1 and CDR2: MGHRA, YSYEKL. The germline V and J ends were trimmed by 0 bases and 6 bases, with 12 bases remaining between them. CDR3 length equals 16 residues. CDR3 sequence reads: CASSQEAGGLNSPLHF. The CDR3, as DNA: TGCGCCAGCAGCCAAGAGGCGGGGGGCCTTAATTCACCCCTCCACTTT.

Turning to this clone: Mismatch with germline at one junction end may stem from a read error. The V call is TRBV7-6, the J call TRBJ1-2, with TRBD1 matching 9 bases. CDR3 length: 14 amino acids. The V gene's germline CDR1 is SGHVS and CDR2 FNYEAQ. The CDR3 here is CASSPTTGGDGYTF. In nucleotides, the CDR3 is TGTGCCAGCAGCCCTACCACAGGGGGCGATGGCTACACCTTT.

This clone has just a few counts. V usage is TRBV19 and J usage is TRBJ1-3; 10 nucleotides align to TRBD1. Germline trimming cut 10 bases from V and 4 bases from J; bases unmatched to any gene: 10. The CDR3 has 15 amino acids. In germline, CDR1 is LNHDA, CDR2 SQIVND (reference sequence). The CDR3 region has the DNA TGTGCCACCCGCGAGGGACAGGGGATGGGAAACACCATATATTTT. Translated, it gives CATREGQGMGNTIYF.

This clone was found a few times. The identical CDR3 is also encoded by other nucleotide sequences in the sample. The chain couples TRBV19 to TRBJ2-7; no reliable D call. Trimming took 3 bases from V and 3 from J, leaving 9 bases between them. Germline V lookup: CDR1 LNHDA, CDR2 SQIVND (reference sequence). This CDR3 has 13 amino acids. CDR3 bases: TGTGCCAGTAGTATCACCGTCAGCTACGAGCAGTACTTC. Translated, it gives CASSITVSYEQYF.

The chain employs TRBV28 and TRBJ2-7; the match to TRBD2 covers 8 bases. Germline V CDR1 and CDR2: MDHEN, SYDVKM. J was trimmed by 3 bases and V by 10 bases; bases with no gene match: 5. The CDR3 loop spans 12 amino acids. The CDR3 bases are TGTGCCATATCGGGAGGGGGCTACGAGCAGTACTTC. This codes for CAISGGGYEQYF.

The chain joins TRBV4-1 to TRBJ1-4; D gene unclear. Germline CDR1 MGHRA, CDR2 YSYEKL. CDR3 length: 12 amino acids. V was pared by 4 bases and J by 12 bases, with 12 bases between. CDR3: CASSPGGRQLFF. The CDR3 coding sequence is TGCGCCAGCAGCCCCGGAGGGAGACAACTGTTTTTT.

The chain couples TRBV27 to TRBJ2-2, with D perhaps matching TRBD1 (6 bases). Germline lookup yields CDR1 MNHEY and CDR2 SMNVEV (reference sequence). Trimming removed 0 bases from V and 7 bases from J, with 15 bases in between. The CDR3 contains 16 residues. This chain's CDR3 is CASSLSPARGDGELFF. CDR3 sequence (DNA): TGTGCCAGCAGTTTATCCCCTGCCAGGGGTGACGGGGAGCTGTTTTTT.

The chain has TRBV27 and TRBJ2-7, with 8 bases that match TRBD2. Looked up from germline, CDR1 is MNHEY and CDR2 is SMNVEV (reference sequence). There are 11 residues in the CDR3. V dropped 5 bases and J dropped 7; count of bases not matched to a gene: 1. The CDR3 DNA is TGTGCCAGCAGTCGGGGGGGAGAGCAGTACTTC. It codes for CASSRGGEQYF.

The CDR3 DNA reads as TGCAGCGTTGAAGTTGGCAGTACCTATGGCTACACCTTC. This codes for CSVEVGSTYGYTF. J is TRBJ1-2 and V is TRBV29-1, with D hard to call. The CDR3 sequence is 13 residues long. V was clipped by 1 base and J by 4 bases, with 10 bases between them. Germline CDR1 reads SQVTM; CDR2 reads ANQGSEA.

This clone appeared once. The chain uses TRBV13 and TRBJ1-2; D ambiguous. The CDR3 loop spans 11 amino acids. Germline loops: CDR1 PRHDT, CDR2 FYEKMQ (reference sequence). The V and J ends lost 5 bases and 8 bases respectively, with 9 bases between them. The CDR3 spells CASSLDPGYTF. CDR3 coding DNA: TGTGCCAGCAGCCTTGACCCGGGCTACACCTTC.

The rearrangement joins TRBV4-1 to TRBJ1-4; D may be TRBD1 (6 bases). The length of the CDR3 is 18 residues. V lost 2 bases and J lost 0, with 16 bases in between. CDR1 and CDR2 (germline): MGHRA, YSYEKL. CDR3 amino acids: CASSQTGTHYSTNEKLFF. The DNA of the CDR3 is TGCGCCAGCAGCCAAACCGGGACACACTATTCAACTAATGAAAAACTGTTTTTT.

V gene TRBV28 combines with J gene TRBJ2-7, with D tentatively TRBD2 (6 bases). The CDR3 has 14 amino acids. Per germline, CDR1 MDHEN and CDR2 SYDVKM. The V end was cut by 8 bases, the J end by 7 bases, with 21 bases between. The CDR3 bases are TGTGCCAGCCTCGCCGGGACGGGGGAAAGGGAGCAGTACTTC. It translates to CASLAGTGEREQYF.